These 28 T cell receptor beta chains were sequenced from one sample in a study of response to subunit inactivated influenza vaccine (dated by TCRdb to between 2017 and 2018). Library method: RT-PCR. Sequencing was performed on an Illumina HiSeq 2500. The raw public data were reprocessed by TCRdb itself: fastp quality trimming at Q25, MiXCR clonotype calling, in-frame beta chains only. Each entry merges the rows of one CDR3 protein and shows their most common DNA and genes. For this sample the table gives more than 200,000 distinct CDR3 sequences, of which 9.5% to 15% were detected only once. 7.5% to 10% of the sample rests with the top ten. Sequencing used non-naive T cells sorted from PBMCs, obtained 14 to 15 days before vaccination. In the paper's terms, the cell subset or site label means: memory T cell fraction. The receptor set was obtained from a man in his fifties who received an inactivated influenza vaccine. Donor details come from another sample of the same person, matched by shared clones.

The table lists this clonotype with a few counts. The genes are TRBV4-3 and TRBJ1-2; D not resolved. V lost 4 bases to trimming and J lost 2 bases, with 14 bases between them. The CDR3 spans 15 residues. Germline V gene data show CDR1 as LGHNA and CDR2 as YSLEER. The CDR3 DNA sequence: TGCGCCAGCAGCCGCGGGAAGACGGAGAACTATGGCTACACCTTC. The encoded protein is CASSRGKTENYGYTF.

The table lists this clonotype with a few counts. The chain carries TRBV7-8 and TRBJ1-5; D ambiguous. The CDR3 length is 15 residues. Germline V gene lookup returns CDR1 SGHVS and CDR2 FQNEAQ. Trimming pared 2 bases from V and 0 bases from J, leaving 8 bases between. The CDR3 loop reads CASSLQADSNQPQHF. The CDR3 nucleotides are TGTGCCAGCAGCTTACAGGCGGATAGCAATCAGCCCCAGCATTTT.

The chain couples TRBV6-2 or TRBV6-3 to TRBJ2-7; a weak D match, TRBD2 (7 bases). Trimming took 0 bases from V and 4 from J, leaving 13 bases between them. The CDR3 length is 15 residues. Germline CDR1 MNHEY, CDR2 SVGEGT. The DNA for the CDR3 is TGTGCCAGCAGTTACTCGGCGGGGGCTGCTTACGAGCAGTACTTC. Encoded protein: CASSYSAGAAYEQYF.

This clonotype has a single count. The chain carries TRBV10-2 and TRBJ2-7, with 11 bases lining up with TRBD2. V was pared by 0 bases and J by 4 bases, with 2 bases of the junction left unmatched. The CDR3 has 15 residues. In germline, CDR1 is WSHSY, CDR2 SAAADI. The chain's CDR3 is CASSESLAGGYEQYF. The DNA for the CDR3 is TGCGCCAGCAGTGAGTCCCTAGCGGGAGGATACGAGCAGTACTTC.

Many counts were recorded for this clonotype. The gene calls are TRBV6-2 or TRBV6-3 and TRBJ2-1, with a possible D match to TRBD2 (6 bases). This CDR3 has 15 amino acids. The germline CDR1 and CDR2 sequences are MNHEY and SVGEGT. The V end lost 0 bases, the J end lost 6 bases, and 12 bases lay between the germline ends. CDR3 in amino acids: CASSYSTGAFNEQFF. CDR3 nucleotide sequence: TGTGCCAGCAGTTACTCGACGGGAGCTTTCAATGAGCAGTTCTTC.

This clonotype was detected only a few times. V is TRBV5-1 and J is TRBJ1-4, with D maybe TRBD1 (5 bases). CDR1 is SGHRS, CDR2 YFSETQ, per germline. This CDR3 has 14 amino acids. The V end lost 4 bases, the J end lost 8 bases, and 15 bases lay between the germline ends. The chain's CDR3 is CASSPGRMGEKLFF. In nucleotides, the CDR3 is TGCGCCAGCAGCCCAGGGAGGATGGGGGAAAAACTGTTTTTT. Drawing the rest from reference TRBV5-1 and TRBJ1-4, the complete variable domain is KAGVTQTPRYLIKTRGQQVTLSCSPISGHRSVSWYQQTPGQGLQFLFEYFSETQRNKGNFPGRFSGRQFSNSRSEMNVSTLELGDSALYLCASSPGRMGEKLFFGSGTQLSVL.

This clonotype was counted a few times. The chain recombines TRBV15 with TRBJ1-5; D is possibly TRBD1 (5 bases). Trimming pared 3 bases from V and 3 bases from J, leaving 6 bases between. Germline-derived CDR1 and CDR2 are LNHNV and YYDKDF (reference sequence). The CDR3 length is 13 residues. CDR3 coding DNA: TGTGCCACCAGCAGGGACACCAATCAGCCCCAGCATTTT. It encodes CATSRDTNQPQHF. The variable domain in full, with the rest retrieved from reference TRBV15 and TRBJ1-5, is DAMVIQNPRYQVTQFGKPVTLSCSQTLNHNVMYWYQQKSSQAPKLLFHYYDKDFNNEADTPDNFQSRRPNTSFCFLDIRSPGLGDTAMYLCATSRDTNQPQHFGDGTRLSIL.

This chain joins TRBV7-9 and TRBJ1-2, with D possibly being TRBD1 (6 bases). The germline V and J ends were trimmed by 5 bases and 1 base, with 14 bases remaining between them. The germline CDR1 and CDR2 sequences are SEHNR and FQNEAQ (reference sequence). The length of the CDR3 is 15 residues. The CDR3 sequence: CASSARDTLNYGYTF. CDR3 in DNA: TGTGCCAGCAGCGCCCGGGACACGCTTAACTATGGCTACACCTTC.

The V call is TRBV28, the J call TRBJ1-2, with D uncertain. Between the trimmed V and J ends, which lost 7 bases and 4 bases, there was a span of 22 bases. CDR3 length equals 16 residues. CDR1 and CDR2 (germline): MDHEN, SYDVKM. CDR3 sequence reads: CASKETGPRRRYGYTF. The CDR3 DNA sequence: TGTGCCAGCAAAGAGACGGGCCCTCGGCGTCGCTATGGCTACACCTTC.

This clonotype was seen ten or more times. The CDR3 coding sequence is TGCGCCAGCAGCTTGGATCGTGAGCAGTTCTTC. Encoded protein: CASSLDREQFF. The rearrangement links TRBV5-1 to TRBJ2-1; D is unclear. CDR1 and CDR2 from the germline V gene are SGHRS and YFSETQ. Trimming removed 0 bases from V and 9 bases from J, with 4 bases in between. The CDR3 covers 11 residues.

This clonotype showed up many times. The rearrangement uses TRBV29-1 and TRBJ2-3; no firm D call. The CDR3 has 14 amino acids. Deletions cut 3 bases from V and 0 bases from J, with 10 bases between. Germline assignment: CDR1 SQVTM and CDR2 ANQGSEA. The DNA for the CDR3 is TGCAGCGTTGAGGGCTTAGGGAGCACAGATACGCAGTATTTT. It translates to CSVEGLGSTDTQYF.

Many counts were recorded for this clonotype. The V call is TRBV20-1, the J call TRBJ2-5; D unclear. Trimming took 6 bases from V and 4 from J, leaving 15 bases between them. Germline lookup yields CDR1 DFQATT and CDR2 SNEGSKA (reference sequence). The CDR3 loop spans 13 amino acids. CDR3 nucleotide sequence: TGCAGTGCAAACCATGCCGCGAGAGAGACCCAGTACTTC. Its translation is CSANHAARETQYF.

This clonotype was recorded many times. This sequence joins TRBV12-3 or TRBV12-4 and TRBJ2-2; 7 nucleotides align to TRBD1. V gave up 6 bases and J gave up 4 bases; unmatched junction bases: 8. The CDR3 sequence is 15 residues long. CDR3 in amino acids: CASRQQGSSTGELFF. Written as DNA, the CDR3 is TGTGCCAGCAGACAACAGGGGTCGAGCACCGGGGAGCTGTTTTTT.

This clonotype was seen a few times. The rearrangement uses TRBV4-3 and TRBJ2-3; the match to TRBD2 covers 14 bases. This CDR3 contains 19 residues. J gave up 5 bases and V 4 bases, and 14 bases lay outside the gene matches. In germline, CDR1 is LGHNA, CDR2 YSLEER. The CDR3 sequence is CASSPRGVTGTSGGDTQYF. As DNA, the CDR3 is TGCGCCAGCAGCCCCCGTGGTGTTACAGGGACTAGCGGGGGAGATACGCAGTATTTT.

The CDR3 here is CSAPTSEGSRDEQYF. CDR3 DNA: TGCAGTGCCCCGACCTCGGAGGGCAGTAGGGACGAGCAGTACTTC. The chain recombines TRBV20-1 with TRBJ2-7, with D perhaps TRBD2 (6 bases). Trimming shortened V by 6 bases and J by 5 bases, and 23 bases separated the two germline ends. Per the germline V gene, CDR1 is DFQATT and CDR2 is SNEGSKA (reference sequence). The CDR3 sequence is 15 residues long.

This sequence joins TRBV3-1 and TRBJ2-1; TRBD2 matches 7 bases. Germline V CDR1 and CDR2: LGHDT, YNNKEL (reference sequence). Trimming took 5 bases from V and 4 from J; bases not matched to a gene: 8. This CDR3 region has 15 residues. CDR3 DNA sequence: TGTGCCAGCAGCAACGTCCTAGCGGTATACAATGAGCAGTTCTTC. This gives the protein CASSNVLAVYNEQFF.

Many counts were recorded for this clonotype. The rearrangement links TRBV20-1 to TRBJ2-1; TRBD2 matches at 12 bases. Germline trimming cut 4 bases from V and 10 bases from J; bases unmatched to any gene: 8. CDR1 and CDR2 from the germline V gene are DFQATT and SNEGSKA (reference sequence). CDR3 length equals 14 residues. CDR3 protein: CSAILAGGAYEQFF. The CDR3 DNA follows: TGCAGTGCTATACTAGCGGGAGGTGCTTACGAGCAGTTCTTC.

This clonotype was seen a few times. J is TRBJ2-1 and V is TRBV28, with D maybe TRBD1 (6 bases). Germline V CDR1 and CDR2: MDHEN, SYDVKM. V gave up 4 bases and J gave up 4 bases, with 8 bases separating them. The CDR3 loop spans 13 amino acids. This CDR3 is CASSSGAYNEQFF. The CDR3 DNA sequence: TGTGCCAGCAGTTCAGGGGCTTACAATGAGCAGTTCTTC. The variable domain in full, completed from reference TRBV28 and TRBJ2-1, reads DVKVTQSSRYLVKRTGEKVFLECVQDMDHENMFWYRQDPGLGLRLIYFSYDVKMKEKGDIPEGYSVSREKKERFSLILESASTNQTSMYLCASSSGAYNEQFFGPGTRLTVL.

The sample holds a few counts of this clonotype. Mismatch with germline at one junction end may stem from a read error. The chain carries TRBV11-3 and TRBJ2-5; no definite D call. Germline-derived CDR1 and CDR2 are SGHNT and YENEEA. The CDR3 has 11 residues. The CDR3 protein is CASSSGTKLHF. The CDR3 DNA reads as TGTGCCAGCAGCTCCGGAACCAAACTACACTTC.

The chain couples TRBV25-1 to TRBJ2-5; 14 bases are a match to TRBD2. The CDR3 sequence is 16 residues long. Germline CDR1 is MGHDK and CDR2 is SYGVNS. V lost 5 bases and J lost 5; bases outside the gene matches: 7. CDR3 sequence reads: CASSLTSGRAAETQYF. The CDR3 nucleotides are TGTGCCAGCAGTTTGACTAGCGGGAGGGCCGCGGAGACCCAGTACTTC.

V usage is TRBV29-1 and J usage is TRBJ2-2; the match to TRBD1 covers 10 bases. The CDR3 has 16 residues. Trimming removed 3 bases from V and 3 bases from J; junction bases left unmatched: 7. The germline V gene has CDR1 SQVTM and CDR2 ANQGSEA. This CDR3 reads CSVETGQGFHTGELFF. The CDR3 nucleotides read TGCAGCGTTGAGACGGGACAGGGGTTTCACACCGGGGAGCTGTTTTTT.

This clonotype was seen many times. The rearrangement uses TRBV20-1 and TRBJ2-3; 10 bases map to TRBD2. Germline-derived CDR1 and CDR2 are DFQATT and SNEGSKA (reference sequence). CDR3 size: 12 residues. The trim removed 4 bases at V and 5 bases at J, leaving 0 bases unmatched. The CDR3 DNA follows: TGCAGTGCTACTAGCGGGAGAGATACGCAGTATTTT. Encoded protein: CSATSGRDTQYF.

Many counts were recorded for this clonotype. The rearrangement joins TRBV20-1 to TRBJ2-1; D is perhaps TRBD1 (5 bases). The V and J ends lost 5 bases and 5 bases respectively, with 10 bases between them. This CDR3 is built from 12 residues. Germline V gene sequence: CDR1 DFQATT, CDR2 SNEGSKA (reference sequence). The CDR3 region is CSAVGLDNEQFF. In DNA form, the CDR3 reads TGCAGTGCTGTGGGGCTAGACAATGAGCAGTTCTTC.

This clonotype has just a few counts. The gene calls are TRBV4-3 and TRBJ2-3, with D tentatively TRBD1 (5 bases). There are 15 residues in the CDR3. The V end lost 0 bases, the J end lost 8 bases, and 15 bases lay between the germline ends. The V gene's germline CDR1 is LGHNA and CDR2 YSLEER. The CDR3 region is CASSQDGQPQGTQYF. CDR3 nucleotides: TGCGCCAGCAGCCAAGATGGCCAGCCCCAGGGTACGCAGTATTTT.

This clonotype has only a few counts. The chain has TRBV27 and TRBJ2-7; the match to TRBD1 covers 9 bases. The trim removed 5 bases at V and 2 bases at J, leaving 4 bases unmatched. This CDR3 is 14 amino acids long. CDR1 MNHEY and CDR2 SMNVEV come from the germline V gene (reference sequence). CDR3 nucleotides: TGTGCCAGCAGTCCCCGACAGGGGGCCTACGAGCAGTACTTC. Translation: CASSPRQGAYEQYF.

This clonotype was picked up many times. The chain carries TRBV3-1 and TRBJ2-2; D is uncertain. CDR1 and CDR2 (germline): LGHDT, YNNKEL (reference sequence). The CDR3 extends over 14 amino acids. V was cut by 1 base and J by 6 bases, with 9 bases left in between. Here the CDR3 reads CASSQAPQAGELFF. CDR3 nucleotide sequence: TGTGCCAGCAGCCAAGCACCCCAGGCCGGGGAGCTGTTTTTT.

A few counts support this clonotype. In nucleotides, the CDR3 is TGCGCCAGCAGCTTGTATCTAGGGGCCCAAGAGACCCAGTACTTC. This sequence encodes CASSLYLGAQETQYF. J is TRBJ2-5 and V is TRBV5-1, with a weak D call TRBD1 (5 bases). V lost 1 base and J lost 1, with 11 bases in between. This CDR3 region has 15 residues. CDR1 and CDR2 from the germline V gene are SGHRS and YFSETQ.

This clonotype was detected only a few times. The chain couples TRBV12-3 or TRBV12-4 to TRBJ2-2; D unclear. Trimming pared 6 bases from V and 0 bases from J, leaving 11 bases between. The CDR3 has 15 amino acids. CDR3 sequence (DNA): TGTGCCAGCAGACCAGTTAACGCGAACACCGGGGAGCTGTTTTTT. Translation: CASRPVNANTGELFF.